Listed below are T cell receptor beta chains from one sample, sequenced in a study of memory CD4+ T cells and cytomegalovirus serostatus. Using immunoSEQ multiplex PCR, the repertoire was profiled, and TCRdb retains in-frame clones only, with some absent. The sample comprises about 39,000 clones, around 84% of which are singletons, and 0.6% to 0.95% rests with the top ten. Sequencing was performed on memory CD4+ T cells from blood. The receptors come from an adult in good health and CMV-seronegative. Both conserved end residues are part of each CDR3. Each record gives: CDR3 protein, CDR3 DNA, V gene, clone size, D gene, J gene. A D gene is named only where the DNA matches it firmly. Part of the rows lack a size; the others show once, few, many or a class for expanded clones.

CASSQVGPQQPQHF TGTGCCAGCAGCCAAGTGGGGCCCCAGCAGCCCCAGCATTTT TRBV4-2 NA NA TRBJ1-5
CASTIDRDEKLFF TGTGCCAGCACCATCGACAGGGACGAAAAACTGTTTTTT TRBV6-1 once TRBD1 TRBJ1-4
CAWSVGGRLKETQYF TGTGCCTGGAGTGTGGGTGGGCGACTGAAAGAGACCCAGTACTTC TRBV30 NA NA TRBJ2-5
CASRRGEGGGAGNEQFF TGTGCCAGTAGGAGGGGAGAGGGCGGGGGAGCCGGCAATGAGCAGTTCTTC TRBV19 NA TRBD2 TRBJ2-1
CATSEWDQPQHF TGTGCCACGTCGGAGTGGGATCAGCCCCAGCATTTT TRBV6-1 NA NA TRBJ1-5
CASTLTGPPNTGELFF TGTGCTAGCACCCTTACGGGACCGCCGAACACCGGGGAGCTGTTTTTT TRBV7-7 NA NA TRBJ2-2
CASRLLYSEIVYEQYF TGTGCAAGTCGCTTATTGTATAGTGAGATCGTCTACGAGCAGTACTTC TRBV12-2 medium-sized NA TRBJ2-7
CASSYSNRPYGYTF TGTGCCAGCAGTTACTCGAACAGGCCCTATGGCTACACCTTC TRBV6-5 NA NA TRBJ1-2
CAWSVGSTGANVLTF TGTGCCTGGAGTGTAGGATCCACTGGGGCCAACGTCCTGACTTTC TRBV30 NA NA TRBJ2-6
CASSLEETQYF TGCGCCAGCAGCTTGGAGGAGACCCAGTACTTC TRBV5-1 once NA TRBJ2-5
CASSDTGGRGEKLFF TGTGCCAGCAGCGACACAGGGGGCCGAGGTGAAAAACTGTTTTTT TRBV7-9 NA TRBD1 TRBJ1-4
CAWRYAGVRTEAFF TGTGCCTGGCGTTATGCAGGGGTCCGCACTGAAGCTTTCTTT TRBV30 NA NA TRBJ1-1
CASSIWGEDYGYTF TGTGCCAGTAGTATATGGGGTGAAGACTATGGCTACACCTTC TRBV19 NA NA TRBJ1-2
CASSLGYGGSAYNEQFF TGTGCCAGCAGCTTAGGGTACGGGGGGTCGGCCTACAATGAGCAGTTCTTC TRBV11-2 NA TRBD2 TRBJ2-1
CASRWADSSYEQYF TGTGCCAGTAGGTGGGCCGACAGCTCCTACGAGCAGTACTTC TRBV6-1 NA NA TRBJ2-7
CASSRLSYNEQFF TGTGCCAGCAGCAGACTCTCCTACAATGAGCAGTTCTTC TRBV6-1 NA NA TRBJ2-1
CASSPRTGGNEQFF TGTGCCAGCAGCCCCCGGACAGGGGGCAATGAGCAGTTCTTC TRBV7-3 NA TRBD1 TRBJ2-1
CASSPGLGDHGYTF TGTGCCAGCTCACCAGGGTTAGGGGATCATGGCTACACCTTC TRBV18 NA NA TRBJ1-2
CASSRLQVSGNTIYF TGTGCCAGCAGCAGATTACAGGTCTCTGGAAACACCATATATTTT TRBV5-6 NA NA TRBJ1-3
CATSRTGQDGNQPQHF TGTGCCACCAGCAGAACGGGACAGGATGGAAATCAGCCCCAGCATTTT TRBV15 NA TRBD1 TRBJ1-5
CAWKADNTEAFF TGTGCCTGGAAGGCAGATAACACTGAAGCTTTCTTT TRBV30 few NA TRBJ1-1
CASSQTSPSSADTQYF TGTGCCAGCAGCCAGACTAGCCCCTCCTCTGCAGATACGCAGTATTTT TRBV5-6 NA TRBD2 TRBJ2-3
CASSFPRAMNTEAFF TGTGCCAGCAGCTTCCCCAGGGCGATGAACACTGAAGCTTTCTTT TRBV5-4 NA NA TRBJ1-1
CSVPPRGSGGGLTDTQYF TGCAGCGTCCCCCCAAGGGGTAGCGGGGGGGGATTAACAGATACGCAGTATTTT TRBV29-1 NA TRBD2 TRBJ2-3
CASSLLAGGTDTQYF TGTGCCAGCAGCTTATTAGCGGGGGGCACAGATACGCAGTATTTT TRBV7-2 NA TRBD2 TRBJ2-3
CASSTGTGTYEQYF TGTGCCAGCTCAACCGGGACAGGTACCTACGAGCAGTACTTC TRBV18 NA TRBD1 TRBJ2-7
CSAWGRLAESSYNEQFF TGCAGCGCGTGGGGAAGGCTAGCCGAGAGCTCCTACAATGAGCAGTTCTTC TRBV29-1 NA NA TRBJ2-1
CASSLFSTGRSYGYTF TGTGCCAGCAGCTTGTTTTCGACAGGGAGGAGTTATGGCTACACCTTC TRBV5-6 NA TRBD1 TRBJ1-2
CASSDGGLEETQYF TGCGCCAGCAGCGACGGGGGCCTCGAAGAGACCCAGTACTTC TRBV5-1 NA NA TRBJ2-5